This T cell receptor beta chain was recovered during a study of blood T cell repertoires in COVID-19. V dropped 5 bases and J dropped 4; count of bases not matched to a gene: 5. Germline CDR1 LGHDT, CDR2 YNNKEL (reference sequence). This CDR3 has 15 amino acids. This table comes from immunoSEQ multiplex PCR, and its TCRdb copy is limited to in-frame clones, with some not included. The table records more than 85,000 clones, roughly 76% of them present only once. V is TRBV3-1 (or the pseudogene TRBV3-2) and J is TRBJ1-4; 9 bases align to TRBD1. Sequencing input: peripheral blood. The clonotype was recovered from a woman aged 45-65 years with acute or convalescent COVID-19. The CDR3 nucleotides read TGTGCCAGCAGCTCGTGGGACAGGGTTAATGAAAAACTGTTTTTT. Its protein product is CASSSWDRVNEKLFF.